This T cell receptor beta chain was recorded in a study of CD8 T cells in ankylosing spondylitis. Regarding this clonotype: Its antigen is as yet unknown.

The V segment lost 6 bases and the J segment 5 bases; nucleotides outside the gene matches: 16. Germline-derived CDR1 and CDR2 are MNHEY and SMNVEV (reference sequence). CDR3 length: 17 amino acids. TCRdb re-derived calls from the 5' RACE reads in MiXCR, one entry per CDR3 protein. In the table there are just under 350,000 distinct CDR3 sequences, under 15% of which are singletons. Study results and caveats: Characteristic, it appeared, of ankylosing spondylitis blood was a TCR beta motif of eight or nine highly homologous variants. Clones linked to disease were reported to show significant enrichment in matched ankylosing spondylitis synovial fluid.

The sequenced material came from blood, either unsorted or a sorted T cell fraction (not recorded which). This sequence originates from a male donor with ankylosing spondylitis or in good health (not recorded which). The chain has TRBV27 and TRBJ2-7, with 10 bases matching TRBD1. CDR3 region: CASRPGGGQGSNHEQYF. As DNA, the CDR3 is TGTGCCAGCAGGCCTGGAGGGGGACAGGGGAGTAACCACGAGCAGTACTTC.